These 9 T cell receptor beta chains were all obtained from the same sample, sequenced in a study of OX40 agonist ivuxolimab in advanced cancers. The data were produced by immunoSEQ multiplex PCR, yet TCRdb's version contains in-frame clones alone and is incomplete. The table shows 65,000 or so clones, with approximately 88% occurring only once. The sequencing here drew on CD4+ or CD8+ T cells sorted from blood, taken in a trial of the OX40 agonist ivuxolimab. The receptors stem from an adult with an advanced solid tumor such as melanoma, head and neck, liver or kidney cancer.

This chain uses TRBV7-3 with TRBJ2-4; tentative D call: TRBD1 (5 bases). The CDR3 contains 15 residues. Germline values: CDR1 SGHTA, CDR2 FQGTGA. The germline V and J ends were trimmed by 6 bases and 6 bases, with 18 bases remaining between them. The DNA for the CDR3 is TGTGCCAGCAGTGATCCTTTCAGGGTAAGAAACATTCAGTACTTC. Amino acids: CASSDPFRVRNIQYF.

J is TRBJ2-5 and V is TRBV30; D remains ambiguous. The CDR3 runs to 12 residues. Germline V lookup: CDR1 GTSNPN, CDR2 SVGIG (reference sequence). Trimming removed 3 bases from V and 7 bases from J, with 12 bases in between. The CDR3 nucleotides are TGTGCCTGGAGCGCCCAACTTCCGACCCAGTACTTC. Amino acid sequence: CAWSAQLPTQYF.

The V gene is TRBV25-1, the J gene TRBJ2-1, with TRBD1 identical over 8 bases. The CDR3 length is 15 residues. The trim removed 1 base at V and 3 bases at J, leaving 2 bases unmatched. Germline V gene lookup returns CDR1 MGHDK and CDR2 SYGVNS. The CDR3 region is CASSESGGSYNEQFF. The DNA of the CDR3 is TGTGCCAGCAGTGAATCAGGGGGCAGCTACAATGAGCAGTTCTTC.

This chain links TRBV29-1 with TRBJ1-2, with D tentatively TRBD1 (5 bases). V was cut by 7 bases and J by 4 bases, with 10 bases left in between. CDR3 length equals 11 residues. From germline, CDR1 is SQVTM and CDR2 ANQGSEA. The CDR3 DNA reads TGCAGCGGCGTGACAGCCTATGGCTACACCTTC. The encoded protein is CSGVTAYGYTF.

The chain links TRBV28 to TRBJ1-2, with a tentative D call TRBD1 (5 bases). Germline V gene sequence: CDR1 MDHEN, CDR2 SYDVKM. Trimming took off 2 bases at V and 7 bases at J, with 11 bases between the two ends. The CDR3 consists of 13 residues. CDR3: CASSLTGFIGYTF. The CDR3, as DNA: TGTGCCAGCAGTTTAACAGGATTTATTGGCTACACCTTC.

The rearrangement joins TRBV11-2 to TRBJ2-3; D is possibly TRBD1 (6 bases). The germline V and J ends were trimmed by 8 bases and 7 bases, with 13 bases remaining between them. The CDR3 spans 12 residues. The germline V gene has CDR1 SGHAT and CDR2 FQNNGV. This CDR3 reads CASGLQGHTQYF. The CDR3 DNA is TGTGCCAGCGGCCTACAGGGACATACGCAGTATTTT.

The J gene is TRBJ2-7, the V gene TRBV19, with a possible D match to TRBD1 (6 bases). Trimming removed 5 bases from V and 0 bases from J, with 14 bases in between. The CDR3 spans 15 residues. Germline CDR1 is LNHDA and CDR2 is SQIVND (reference sequence). For the CDR3, the DNA is TGTGCCAGTAGTGAACAGGGAACAGGCTCCTACGAGCAGTACTTC. Translating it yields CASSEQGTGSYEQYF.

The chain uses TRBV10-3 and TRBJ1-2, with a weak D call TRBD1 (6 bases). The CDR3 length is 14 residues. V lost 3 bases and J 1 base, leaving 9 bases between the germline ends. Per germline, CDR1 ENHRY and CDR2 SYGVKD. The CDR3 protein is CAISDGQLNYGYTF. Written as DNA, the CDR3 is TGTGCCATCAGTGACGGACAGCTTAACTATGGCTACACCTTC.

The CDR3 region has the DNA TGTGCCAGTAGTAACGGCGCAGCTAACTATGGCTACACCTTC. The encoded protein is CASSNGAANYGYTF. The chain couples TRBV19 to TRBJ1-2; D not certain. The CDR3 is 14 residues long. Trimming stripped 4 bases from V and 0 bases from J, with 9 bases between. Germline values: CDR1 LNHDA, CDR2 SQIVND (reference sequence). The whole variable domain, filled in from reference TRBV19 and TRBJ1-2, reads DGGITQSPKYLFRKEGQNVTLSCEQNLNHDAMYWYRQDPGQGLRLIYYSQIVNDFQKGDIAEGYSVSREKKESFPLTVTSAQKNPTAFYLCASSNGAANYGYTFGSGTRLTVV.